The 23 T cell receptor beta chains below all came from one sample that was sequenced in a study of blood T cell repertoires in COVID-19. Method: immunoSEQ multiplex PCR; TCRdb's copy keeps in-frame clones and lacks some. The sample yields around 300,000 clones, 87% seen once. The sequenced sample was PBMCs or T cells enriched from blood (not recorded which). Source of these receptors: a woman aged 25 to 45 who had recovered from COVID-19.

CDR3 bases: TGTGCCAGCAGCCTCACTAGCGGGGGGGCGTCTTACAATGAGCAGTTCTTC. As protein: CASSLTSGGASYNEQFF. This chain uses TRBV11-2 with TRBJ2-1; 13 nucleotides match TRBD2. V dropped 5 bases and J dropped 4; count of bases not matched to a gene: 8. The CDR3 has 17 residues. Germline V lookup: CDR1 SGHAT, CDR2 FQNNGV.

CDR3 sequence (DNA): TGTGCCACCAGCGTAGGGACAGCCCCCGGCTACACCTTC. Its protein product is CATSVGTAPGYTF. This chain connects TRBV15 to TRBJ1-2; 7 bases agree with TRBD1. V lost 5 bases, J lost 8 bases, and 8 bases stayed unmatched. The CDR3 covers 13 residues. The germline V gene has CDR1 LNHNV and CDR2 YYDKDF (reference sequence).

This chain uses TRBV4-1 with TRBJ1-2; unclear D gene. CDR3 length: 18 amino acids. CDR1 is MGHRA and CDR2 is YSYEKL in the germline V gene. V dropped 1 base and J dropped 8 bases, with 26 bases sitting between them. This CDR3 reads CASSQVVIREVFREGYTF. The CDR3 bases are TGCGCCAGCAGCCAAGTTGTAATTAGGGAGGTTTTTCGGGAAGGCTACACCTTC.

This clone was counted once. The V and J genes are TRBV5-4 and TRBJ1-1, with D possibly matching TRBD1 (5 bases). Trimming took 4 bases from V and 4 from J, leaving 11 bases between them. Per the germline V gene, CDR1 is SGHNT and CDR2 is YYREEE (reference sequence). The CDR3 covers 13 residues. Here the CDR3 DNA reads TGTGCCAGCAGCGGCAGGGTTACCACTGAAGCTTTCTTT. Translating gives CASSGRVTTEAFF. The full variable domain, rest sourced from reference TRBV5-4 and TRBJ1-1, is ETGVTQSPTHLIKTRGQQVTLRCSSQSGHNTVSWYQQALGQGPQFIFQYYREEENGRGNFPPRFSGLQFPNYSSELNVNALELDDSALYLCASSGRVTTEAFFGQGTRLTVV.

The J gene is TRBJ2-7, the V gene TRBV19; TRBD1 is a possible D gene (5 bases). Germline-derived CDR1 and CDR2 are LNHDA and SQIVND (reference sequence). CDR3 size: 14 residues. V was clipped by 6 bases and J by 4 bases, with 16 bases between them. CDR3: CASSFKGQLYEQYF. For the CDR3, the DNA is TGTGCCAGTAGCTTTAAGGGGCAGTTGTACGAGCAGTACTTC.

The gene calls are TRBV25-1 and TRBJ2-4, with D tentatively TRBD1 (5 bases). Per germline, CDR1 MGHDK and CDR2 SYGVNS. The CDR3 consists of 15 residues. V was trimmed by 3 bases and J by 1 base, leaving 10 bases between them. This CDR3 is CASSDFRGAKNIQYF. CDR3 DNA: TGTGCCAGCAGTGATTTTAGGGGTGCCAAAAACATTCAGTACTTC.

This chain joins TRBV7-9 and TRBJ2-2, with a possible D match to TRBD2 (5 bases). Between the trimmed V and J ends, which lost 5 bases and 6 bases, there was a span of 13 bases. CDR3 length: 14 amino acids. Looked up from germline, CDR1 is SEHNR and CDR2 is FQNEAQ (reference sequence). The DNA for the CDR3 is TGTGCCAGCAGCGGGGAGCTAGTTGCCGGGGAGCTGTTTTTT. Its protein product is CASSGELVAGELFF.

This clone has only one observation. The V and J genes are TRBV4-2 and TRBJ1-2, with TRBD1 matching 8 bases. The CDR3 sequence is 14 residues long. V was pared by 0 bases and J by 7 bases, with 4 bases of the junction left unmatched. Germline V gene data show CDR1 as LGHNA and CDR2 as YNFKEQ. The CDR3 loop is CASSQDTGGSGYTF. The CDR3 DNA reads TGTGCCAGCAGCCAAGACACAGGGGGATCTGGCTACACCTTC.

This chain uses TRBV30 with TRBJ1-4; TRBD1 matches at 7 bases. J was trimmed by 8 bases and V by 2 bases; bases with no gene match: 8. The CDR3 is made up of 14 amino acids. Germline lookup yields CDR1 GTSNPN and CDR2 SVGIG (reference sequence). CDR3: CAWSQGTALEKLFF. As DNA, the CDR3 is TGTGCCTGGAGTCAAGGGACAGCCCTAGAAAAACTGTTTTTT.

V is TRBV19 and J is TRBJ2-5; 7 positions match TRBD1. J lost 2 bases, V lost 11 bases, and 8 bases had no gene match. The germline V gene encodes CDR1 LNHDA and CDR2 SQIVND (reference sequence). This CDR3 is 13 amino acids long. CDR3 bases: TGTGCCTGTGGACCGGGACAGCAAGAGACCCAGTACTTC. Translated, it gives CACGPGQQETQYF.

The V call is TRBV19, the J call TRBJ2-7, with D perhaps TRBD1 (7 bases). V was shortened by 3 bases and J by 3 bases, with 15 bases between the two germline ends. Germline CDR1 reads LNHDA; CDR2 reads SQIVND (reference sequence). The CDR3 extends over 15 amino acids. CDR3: CASSIGGGAIYEQYF. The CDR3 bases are TGTGCCAGTAGTATTGGAGGGGGCGCCATCTACGAGCAGTACTTC.

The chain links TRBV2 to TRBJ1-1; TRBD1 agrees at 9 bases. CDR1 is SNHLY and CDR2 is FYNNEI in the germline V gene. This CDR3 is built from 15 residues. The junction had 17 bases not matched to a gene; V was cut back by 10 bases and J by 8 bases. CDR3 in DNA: TGTGCCACCAAACGACGACAGGGGGGGTTACACGAAGCTTTCTTT. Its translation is CATKRRQGGLHEAFF.

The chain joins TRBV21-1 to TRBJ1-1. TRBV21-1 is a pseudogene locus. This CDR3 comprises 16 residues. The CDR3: CARLRRGAPPNTEAFF. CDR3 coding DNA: TGTGCCAGACTCCGCCGGGGGGCGCCACCGAACACTGAAGCTTTCTTT.

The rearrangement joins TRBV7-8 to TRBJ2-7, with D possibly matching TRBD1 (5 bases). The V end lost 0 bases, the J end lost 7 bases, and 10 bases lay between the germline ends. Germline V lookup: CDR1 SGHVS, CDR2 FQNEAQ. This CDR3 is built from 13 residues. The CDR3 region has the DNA TGTGCCAGCAGCTTAGCGGGGCAATCTGAGCAGTACTTC. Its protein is CASSLAGQSEQYF.

As DNA, the CDR3 is TGTGCCAGCAGCATGGAACAGGGACACTATGGCTACACCTTC. It yields the protein CASSMEQGHYGYTF. The chain uses TRBV7-2 and TRBJ1-2, with D possibly TRBD1 on 6 matching bases. The CDR3 runs to 14 residues. In germline, CDR1 is SGHTA, CDR2 FQGNSA. Between the trimmed V and J ends, which lost 5 bases and 3 bases, there was a span of 13 bases.

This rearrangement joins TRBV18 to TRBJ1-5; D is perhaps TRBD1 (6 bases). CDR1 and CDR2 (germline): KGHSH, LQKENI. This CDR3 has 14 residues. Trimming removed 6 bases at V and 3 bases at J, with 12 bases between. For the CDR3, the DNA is TGTGCCAGCTCGGCGACAGGATCCAATCAGCCCCAGCATTTT. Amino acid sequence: CASSATGSNQPQHF.

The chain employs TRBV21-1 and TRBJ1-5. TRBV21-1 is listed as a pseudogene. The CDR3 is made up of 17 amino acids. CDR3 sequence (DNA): TGTGCCAGCAGCAAAGACAGGTTGGGGGGTAGCAATCAGCCCCAGCATTTT. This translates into CASSKDRLGGSNQPQHF.

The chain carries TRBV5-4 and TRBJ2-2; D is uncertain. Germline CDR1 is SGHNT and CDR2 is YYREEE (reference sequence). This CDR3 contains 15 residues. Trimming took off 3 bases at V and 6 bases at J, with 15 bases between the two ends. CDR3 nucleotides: TGTGCCAGCAGCTCCGATGGTGGAGTAGCCGGGGAGCTGTTTTTT. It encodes CASSSDGGVAGELFF.

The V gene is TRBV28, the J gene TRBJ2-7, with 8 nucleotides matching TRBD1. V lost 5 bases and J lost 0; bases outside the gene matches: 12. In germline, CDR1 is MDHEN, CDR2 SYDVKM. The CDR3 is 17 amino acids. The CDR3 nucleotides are TGTGCCAGCAGTGTTCATCCGGGACAGGTGAGCTCCTACGAGCAGTACTTC. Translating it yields CASSVHPGQVSSYEQYF.

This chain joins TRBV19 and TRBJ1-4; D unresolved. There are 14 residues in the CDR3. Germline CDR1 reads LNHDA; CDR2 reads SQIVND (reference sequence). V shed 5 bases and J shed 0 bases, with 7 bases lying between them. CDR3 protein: CASSSQTTNEKLFF. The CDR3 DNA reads TGTGCCAGTAGTTCACAGACAACTAATGAAAAACTGTTTTTT.

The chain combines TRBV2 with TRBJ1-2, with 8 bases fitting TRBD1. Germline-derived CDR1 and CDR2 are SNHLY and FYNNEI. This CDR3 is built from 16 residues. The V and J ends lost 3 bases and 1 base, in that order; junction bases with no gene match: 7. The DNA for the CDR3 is TGTGCCAGCAGTGACGGCAGGGGGCTCTTTAACTATGGCTACACCTTC. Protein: CASSDGRGLFNYGYTF. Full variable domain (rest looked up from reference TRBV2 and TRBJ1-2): EPEVTQTPSHQVTQMGQEVILRCVPISNHLYFYWYRQILGQKVEFLVSFYNNEISEKSEIFDDQFSVERPDGSNFTLKIRSTKLEDSAMYFCASSDGRGLFNYGYTFGSGTRLTVV.

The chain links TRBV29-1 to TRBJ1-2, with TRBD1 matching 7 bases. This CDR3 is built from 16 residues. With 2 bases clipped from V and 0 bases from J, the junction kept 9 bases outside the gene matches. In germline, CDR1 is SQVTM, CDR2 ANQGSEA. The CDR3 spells CSVETAGGISNYGYTF. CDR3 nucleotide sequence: TGCAGCGTTGAAACGGCAGGGGGAATTTCTAACTATGGCTACACCTTC.

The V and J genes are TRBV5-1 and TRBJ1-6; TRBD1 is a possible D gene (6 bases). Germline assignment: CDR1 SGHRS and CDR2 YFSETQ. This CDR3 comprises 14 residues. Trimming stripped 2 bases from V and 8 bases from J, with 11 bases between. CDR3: CASSFTGPHSPLHF. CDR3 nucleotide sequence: TGCGCCAGCAGCTTTACAGGGCCACATTCACCCCTCCACTTT.